Sequencing of this T cell receptor beta chain was carried out in a study of PD-1 blockade in classical Hodgkin lymphoma. All trial patients relapsed after autologous stem cell transplantation. Per germline, CDR1 MDHEN and CDR2 SYDVKM. V lost 6 bases and J 5 bases, leaving 13 bases between the germline ends. The CDR3 contains 14 residues. The method was immunoSEQ multiplex PCR; TCRdb's version includes in-frame clones alone and lacks a portion of them. The profile covers roughly 25,000 clones, with more than 75% appearing a single time and 6.5% to 8% taken by the ten largest. The table lists this clone with a few counts.

The receptor was isolated from a human donor with classical Hodgkin lymphoma. The rearrangement joins TRBV28 to TRBJ2-2; no reliable D call. The sample was peripheral blood mononuclear cells (PBMCs), taken at baseline. The DNA for the CDR3 is TGTGCCAGCAGCCCAGGACCAAGTACCGGGGAGCTGTTTTTT. This translates into CASSPGPSTGELFF.